Sequencing of this TCR beta chain was carried out in a study of T cells after yellow fever vaccination. As for the study in general: It was SMART-Seq v4 Ultra Low Input that prepared the fractions with low cell numbers. Study outcomes and limitations: Within FACS-sorted repertoires, abundant clonotypes contaminating from the bulk population could be present.

Germline CDR1 SGHTA, CDR2 FQGNSA. CDR3 length: 15 amino acids. V lost 7 bases to trimming and J lost 4 bases, with 16 bases between them. TCRdb fed the 5' RACE reads into MiXCR, producing one record per CDR3 protein. This sample has about 550,000 distinct CDR3 sequences, with 15% to 20% found just once. About this clonotype: Its target is unknown.

The specimen was PBMCs, collected 15 days after the yellow fever booster vaccination. The sequence derives from a man aged 25 to 40 who received the YFV17D yellow fever vaccine. The chain uses TRBV7-2 and TRBJ2-2; D is possibly TRBD2 (6 bases). Here the CDR3 reads CASTKGLFSTGELFF. The CDR3 nucleotides read TGTGCCAGCACTAAGGGACTCTTCTCCACCGGGGAGCTGTTTTTT.